This T cell receptor beta chain was sequenced in a study of blood T cells in healthy people across ages (dated by TCRdb to between 2014 and 2016). Broadly, across the study: In model experiments, template switching captured about one uniquely barcoded TCR beta cDNA molecule for every two T cells. Using deep sequencing normalized with unique cDNA molecular identifiers, the study measured how TCR beta repertoire diversity changes with age. Donors were grouped into four age groups: young (average roughly 17 years), middle-aged (under 40), aged (around 66) and long-lived (about 90). Donors of different ages were randomly distributed across sequencing lanes to avoid experimental bias. Two additional independent replicas of 1 million unique cDNA reads from the same blood draw were analyzed for two donors (one aged 18 to 30 and one aged 80 or older).

Overall study results and their limits: Estimates of total diversity from one million sequenced T cells were regarded as lower bounds and underestimates. As age increased, observed TCR beta diversity per million T cells dropped in a roughly linear way, and a significant reduction was already evident by age 40. Compared with the aged group, more naive CD4+ T cells, fewer expanded clones and increased TCR diversity were shown by the long-lived group, suggesting age selection. Because the CMV infection status of the donors was unknown, age-related changes in expanded clonotypes may potentially have been confounded. Bulk unsorted PBMC profiling prevented conclusive comparison of naive and antigen-experienced compartments. The percentage of naive T cells measured by flow cytometry correlated strongly with observed TCR beta diversity.

Library preparation employed 5' RACE. The reads were generated on an Illumina HiSeq 2500. A second PCR of roughly 6 to 11 cycles was run with a J-beta primer mix and a sample-barcoded 5' primer. Each TCR beta cDNA molecule received a unique molecular identifier from a template-switch 5' adaptor carrying 12 random nucleotides. At least 3 million CDR3-containing paired-end reads were obtained from each sample. All of the RNA was converted into first-strand cDNA using the Mint cDNA synthesis kit, with a TRBC-specific oligonucleotide serving as the primer. Following uracil-DNA glycosylase treatment, a first 18-cycle PCR with universal primers M1SS and BC2_uni_R was performed on all cDNA. On the study's bioinformatics: Normalization of each sample was performed by random selection of 1 million high-quality reads, each carrying a distinct molecular identifier. Reads sharing molecular identifiers were discarded rather than binned into consensus sequences. MiTCR, with a Q25 quality threshold and the strictest error-elimination algorithm, was used for CDR3 identification, clonotype clustering and error correction. A nonparametric unseen species model with Euler transformation was used to estimate a lower bound on total TCR beta diversity. TCRdb reprocessing: public reads trimmed at Q25 with fastp, clones called with MiXCR, in-frame beta chains kept. For every CDR3 protein sequence, its rows merge into one entry that carries the most common genes and DNA. It is TCRdb's table, rather than the study itself, that gives the V and J calls and clone size. In this sample the table shows over a million distinct CDR3 sequences, approximately 43% of which occur a single time. Of the sample, just over 4% falls within the top ten clones.

This clonotype was observed a few times. This receptor's antigen is unknown. No much larger clone exists at a distance of one base, and base qualities are not known. The donors were a few dozen Caucasian individuals from Russia, aged roughly 6 to 100 years, who were systemically healthy. Each donor gave ten milliliters of peripheral blood, collected into EDTA-treated Vacutainer tubes. PBMCs were isolated by Ficoll-Paque density-gradient centrifugation, with at least 6 million obtained per sample. Total RNA, at least 6 micrograms per sample, was extracted from PBMCs with Trizol reagent. The percentages of naive CD45RAhigh/CD27high T cells were determined by flow cytometry on a PBMC aliquot from every donor. The cysteine opens and the phenylalanine closes a CDR3 of 14 amino acids. This entry keeps only the CDR3 DNA: 42 bases, framed from base 1. CDR1 and CDR2 are read off the germline V gene as MGHRA and YSYEKL. V drops 4 bases and J drops 3 bases, leaving 13 bases in between.

This TCR was recovered from a woman under 30 in good health. The chain uses TRBV4-1 and TRBJ2-7; a tentative D call is TRBD1 (6 bases match). The sequencing sample was made of blood. The sequence in DNA is TGCGCCAGCAGCCGTCCCGGGACAATCTACGAGCAGTACTTC. Its translation reads: CASSRPGTIYEQYF.